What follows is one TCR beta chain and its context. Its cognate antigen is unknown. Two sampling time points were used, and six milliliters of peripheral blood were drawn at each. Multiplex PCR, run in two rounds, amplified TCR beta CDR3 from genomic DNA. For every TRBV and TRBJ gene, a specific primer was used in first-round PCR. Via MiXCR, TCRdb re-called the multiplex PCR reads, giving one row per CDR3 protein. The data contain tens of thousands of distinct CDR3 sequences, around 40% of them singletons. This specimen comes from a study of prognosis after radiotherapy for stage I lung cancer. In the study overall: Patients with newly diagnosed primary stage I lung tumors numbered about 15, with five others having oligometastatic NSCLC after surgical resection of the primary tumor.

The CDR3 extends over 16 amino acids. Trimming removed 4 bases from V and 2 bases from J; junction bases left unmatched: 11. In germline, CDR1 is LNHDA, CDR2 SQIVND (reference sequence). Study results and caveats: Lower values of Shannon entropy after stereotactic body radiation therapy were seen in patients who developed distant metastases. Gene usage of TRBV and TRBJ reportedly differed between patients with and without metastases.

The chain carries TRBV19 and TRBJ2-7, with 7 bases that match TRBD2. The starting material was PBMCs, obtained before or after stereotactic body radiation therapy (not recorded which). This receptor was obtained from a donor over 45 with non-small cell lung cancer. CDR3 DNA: TGTGCCAGTAGTACCACCTCTAGCGGCGCCCCCTACGAGCAGTACTTC. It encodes CASSTTSSGAPYEQYF.